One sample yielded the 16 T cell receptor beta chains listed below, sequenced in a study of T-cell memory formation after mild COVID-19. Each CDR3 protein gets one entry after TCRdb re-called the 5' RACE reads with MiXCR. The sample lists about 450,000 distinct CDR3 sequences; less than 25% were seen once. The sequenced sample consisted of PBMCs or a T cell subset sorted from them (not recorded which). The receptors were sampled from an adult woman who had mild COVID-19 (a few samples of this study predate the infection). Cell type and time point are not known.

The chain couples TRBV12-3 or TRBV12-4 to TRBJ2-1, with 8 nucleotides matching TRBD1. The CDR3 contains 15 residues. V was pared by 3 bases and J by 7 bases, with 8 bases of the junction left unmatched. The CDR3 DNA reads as TGTGCCAGCAGTTTTCTTAGGACAGGGCGAAATGAGCAGTTCTTC. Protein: CASSFLRTGRNEQFF.

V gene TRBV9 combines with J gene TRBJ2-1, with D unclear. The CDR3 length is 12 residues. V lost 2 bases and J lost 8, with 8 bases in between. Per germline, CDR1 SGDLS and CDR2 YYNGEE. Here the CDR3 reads CASSVSLYEQFF. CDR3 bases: TGTGCCAGCAGCGTGTCCCTGTATGAGCAGTTCTTC.

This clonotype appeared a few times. In nucleotides, the CDR3 is TGCAGCGGAGGATCCAGGGGAATGAACGAGCAGTACTTC. It codes for CSGGSRGMNEQYF. The chain joins TRBV29-1 to TRBJ2-7; TRBD1 might be the D (6 bases). Trimming removed 7 bases from V and 5 bases from J, with 18 bases in between. In germline, CDR1 is SQVTM, CDR2 ANQGSEA. The CDR3 loop spans 13 amino acids.

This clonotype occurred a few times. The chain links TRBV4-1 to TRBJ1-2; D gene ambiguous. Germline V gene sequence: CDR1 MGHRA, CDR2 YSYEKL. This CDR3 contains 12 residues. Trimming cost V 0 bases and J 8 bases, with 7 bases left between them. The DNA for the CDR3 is TGCGCCAGCAGCCAAGATATTAGAGGCTACACCTTC. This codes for CASSQDIRGYTF.

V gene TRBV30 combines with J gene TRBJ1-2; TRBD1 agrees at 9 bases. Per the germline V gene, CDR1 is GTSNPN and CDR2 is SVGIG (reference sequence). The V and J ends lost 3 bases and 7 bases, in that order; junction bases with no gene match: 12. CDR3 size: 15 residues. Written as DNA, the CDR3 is TGTGCCTGGAGGCATCCGGGACAGGGAAAGAGTGGCTACACCTTC. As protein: CAWRHPGQGKSGYTF.

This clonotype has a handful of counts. CDR3 in DNA: TGCGCCAGCAGCTGGGGACAGGGGGCAAAAGATACGCAGTATTTT. Translating it yields CASSWGQGAKDTQYF. The V and J genes are TRBV5-1 and TRBJ2-3; TRBD1 matches at 12 bases. J gave up 5 bases and V 3 bases, and 4 bases lay outside the gene matches. Germline V gives CDR1 SGHRS, CDR2 YFSETQ. CDR3 length: 15 amino acids.

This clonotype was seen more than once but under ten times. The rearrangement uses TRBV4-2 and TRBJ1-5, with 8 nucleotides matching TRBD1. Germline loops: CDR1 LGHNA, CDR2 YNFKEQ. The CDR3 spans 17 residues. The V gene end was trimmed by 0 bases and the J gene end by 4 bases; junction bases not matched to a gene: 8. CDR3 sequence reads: CASSQDFVWTGNQPQHF. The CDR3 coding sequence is TGTGCCAGCAGCCAAGATTTCGTTTGGACAGGGAATCAGCCCCAGCATTTT.

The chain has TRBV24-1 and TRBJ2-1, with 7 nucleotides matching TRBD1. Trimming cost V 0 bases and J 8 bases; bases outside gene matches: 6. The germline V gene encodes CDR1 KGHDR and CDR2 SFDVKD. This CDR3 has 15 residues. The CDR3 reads CATSDLKGAGHEQFF. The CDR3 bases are TGTGCCACCAGTGATTTGAAGGGGGCGGGCCATGAGCAGTTCTTC.

CDR3 residues: CASSPLGAHTDTQYF. The CDR3 region has the DNA TGTGCCAGCTCACCACTCGGGGCTCACACAGATACGCAGTATTTT. This chain connects TRBV18 to TRBJ2-3; D could derive from TRBD1 or TRBD2 (5 bases each). V was clipped by 1 base and J by 2 bases, with 10 bases between them. There are 15 residues in the CDR3. From germline, CDR1 is KGHSH and CDR2 LQKENI.

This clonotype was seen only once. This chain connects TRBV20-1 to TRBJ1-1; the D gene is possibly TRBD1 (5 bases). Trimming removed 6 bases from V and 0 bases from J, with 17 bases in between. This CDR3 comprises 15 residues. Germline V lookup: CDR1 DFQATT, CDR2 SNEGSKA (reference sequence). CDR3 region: CSARLQGFMNTEAFF. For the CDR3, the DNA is TGCAGTGCAAGGTTGCAGGGTTTCATGAACACTGAAGCTTTCTTT.

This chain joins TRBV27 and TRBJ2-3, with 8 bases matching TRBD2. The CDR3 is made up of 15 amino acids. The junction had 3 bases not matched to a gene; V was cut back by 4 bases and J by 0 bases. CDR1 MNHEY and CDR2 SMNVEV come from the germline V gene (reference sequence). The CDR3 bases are TGTGCCAGCAGTTCAGCTAGCGGGAGCACAGATACGCAGTATTTT. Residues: CASSSASGSTDTQYF.

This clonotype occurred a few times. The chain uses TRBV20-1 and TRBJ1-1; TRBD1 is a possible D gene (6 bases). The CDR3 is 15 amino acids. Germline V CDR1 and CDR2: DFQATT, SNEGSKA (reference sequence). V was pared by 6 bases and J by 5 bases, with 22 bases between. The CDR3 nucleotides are TGCAGTGCGACCCCCAGGGGCATGGCAAGGACTGAAGCTTTCTTT. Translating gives CSATPRGMARTEAFF.

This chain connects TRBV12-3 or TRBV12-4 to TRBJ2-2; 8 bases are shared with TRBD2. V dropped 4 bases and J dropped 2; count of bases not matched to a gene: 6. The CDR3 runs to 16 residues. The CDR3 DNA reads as TGTGCCAGCAGTTCCTTTGCGGGGGGCAACACCGGGGAGCTGTTTTTT. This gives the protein CASSSFAGGNTGELFF.

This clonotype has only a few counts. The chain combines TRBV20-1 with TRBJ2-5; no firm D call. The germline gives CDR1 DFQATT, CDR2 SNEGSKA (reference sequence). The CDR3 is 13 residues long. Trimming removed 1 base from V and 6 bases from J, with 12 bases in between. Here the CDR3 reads CSARGVFRKTQYF. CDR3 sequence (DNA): TGCAGTGCTAGAGGCGTCTTCAGGAAGACCCAGTACTTC.

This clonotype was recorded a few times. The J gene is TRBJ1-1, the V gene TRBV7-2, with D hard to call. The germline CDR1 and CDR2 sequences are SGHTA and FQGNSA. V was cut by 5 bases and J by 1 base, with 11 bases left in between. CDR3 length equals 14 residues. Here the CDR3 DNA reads TGTGCCAGCAGCGTCGGGGAGGCGAACACTGAAGCTTTCTTT. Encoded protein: CASSVGEANTEAFF.

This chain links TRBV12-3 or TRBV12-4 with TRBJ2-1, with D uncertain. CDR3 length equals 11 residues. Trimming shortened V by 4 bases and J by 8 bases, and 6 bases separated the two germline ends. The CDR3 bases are TGTGCCAGCAGTTCTACCGATGAGCAGTTCTTC. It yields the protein CASSSTDEQFF.